This TCR beta chain appears in the sequencing data of a study of T cells in Graves' hyperthyroidism and ophthalmopathy. Germline V CDR1 and CDR2: DFQATT, SNEGSKA (reference sequence). Trimming at V came to 1 base and at J to 3 bases, leaving 7 bases not matched to a gene. The CDR3 is made up of 15 amino acids. This clonotype came up many times. Using RNA transcripts as the source, TCR beta CDR3 regions were amplified. During a first-round RT-PCR of the TCR CDR3, the HTBI primer set was used. In TCRdb, the multiplex PCR reads were re-called with MiXCR into one record per CDR3 protein. The sample includes some 650,000 distinct CDR3 sequences, roughly a sixth seen only once; the top ten take more than 3%. Duration under 3 months, a NOSPECS grade of at least 4, and a Clinical Activity Score of at least 3 characterized the ophthalmopathy patients.

This chain connects TRBV20-1 to TRBJ1-1; TRBD1 aligns across 8 bases. This TCR derives from a middle-aged woman with Graves' ophthalmopathy. The specimen was blood. The CDR3 DNA follows: TGCAGTGCTAGAGGAGACAGGGGAGCGGACACTGAAGCTTTCTTT. It translates to CSARGDRGADTEAFF.